This TCR beta chain derives from a study of molecular identifiers for immune sequencing clone quantification listed by TCRdb under 2018. Context from the whole study: For a replicate experiment, RNA from around 20,000 or 99,000 naive CD8 T cells was divided into five aliquots, and four of the five aliquots were sequenced. CD8 T cells were used in a methods study to benchmark molecular-identifier clustering-based TCR repertoire sequencing (MIDCIRS) and TCR RNA copy counting. Study-wide conclusions, independent of this receptor: A single cell's worth of spiked-in Jurkat TCR RNA was reported detectable even among about a million naive CD8 T cells. Highly expanded clone sizes could be underestimated because identical TCR molecules may share a barcode. Clones above 20 RNA copies held over 98% of molecules in CMV-specific effector cells but under 1% in naive cells. Modeling indicated about 3.1 TCR RNA copies recovered per cell, compared with roughly 10 by digital PCR, which implies a capture efficiency of approximately 30%. When barcode sub-clustering was omitted, TCR diversity was inflated by chimeric consensus sequences, with chimeras reaching as high as 47%. Spiked-in Jurkat TCR RNA (around 9 copies' worth), which is not part of the donor repertoire, was contained in the naive libraries.

Preparation of the library involved PCR. Sequencing used an Illumina HiSeq 4000. Bulk TCR libraries were made following a previously described method, with the TCR primers given in Table S5. Purification of total RNA was performed with the Qiagen AllPrep DNA/RNA kit. Before analysis, reads from multiple sequencing runs of one library were combined. The original methods were these. Reads were retained only if their TCR constant sequence matched exactly, and those retained reads were trimmed to 150 nt and grouped according to their 12-nt molecular barcodes. Reads in each barcode group were sub-clustered using a 15% Levenshtein threshold, and a quality-weighted consensus sequence was built for each RNA molecule. Non-functional sequences were removed, as were lower-count sequences one edit away from another. Barcode sub-clusters with fewer than 20% of the maximum read count were removed, based on fitting two negative binomial distributions. Using fastp trimming at Q25 and MiXCR clonotype assembly, TCRdb reanalyzed the public sequencing data and kept in-frame beta chains. Each record represents a unique CDR3 protein, reported with the most common genes and DNA among its rows. The V and J calls and clone size come from TCRdb's table, not from the authors' own analysis. In this sample the table shows under 650,000 distinct CDR3 sequences, approximately 20% of which occur a single time. The ten largest account for approximately 0.9% of the sample.

This clonotype was observed many times. Its binding antigen is unknown. Base qualities are not at hand, and no much larger clone is one base apart. From the cysteine through the phenylalanine, the CDR3 covers 16 amino acids. Only the CDR3 DNA is retained, 48 bases long and in frame from the first base. Trimmed from V: 3 bases; trimmed from J: 3 bases; junction bases lacking a gene match: 9. Per the germline V gene, MNHEY is the CDR1 and SVGAGI is the CDR2. Libraries of naive CD8 T cells were built from about 19,000 to 1,100,000 sorted cells, with 10%, 30% or 50% of the purified RNA used. Naive CD8 T cells, defined as CD8+CD4-CCR7+CD45RA+, were FACS-sorted into RLT Plus buffer on a BD FACSAria II. To test detection sensitivity, Jurkat RNA equal to fewer than 13 TCR copies was added to samples of about 20,000-1,000,000 naive CD8 T cells. CD8 T cells were enriched using RosetteSep CD8+ T Cell Enrichment Cocktail and Ficoll-Paque, and the enriched cells then underwent ACK red cell lysis.

Sequencing was performed on naive CD8+ T cells from blood, with Jurkat cell RNA spiked in. This specimen's cell subset or site label, interpreted: FACS-sorted CD8+CD4-CCR7+CD45RA+ naive T cells. The sequence was obtained from a human donor in good health. Some libraries in this study had Jurkat cell RNA spiked in. Recombination joined TRBV6-5 with TRBJ2-7; 9 bases in between match TRBD1. The DNA sequence reads TGTGCCAGCAGTTATGGAGGGACAGGGATTTACTACGAGCAGTACTTC. It codes for CASSYGGTGIYYEQYF.